These 16 T cell receptor beta chains originate from one sample sequenced in a study of T cell responses to AZD1222 COVID-19 vaccine. Sequencing used immunoSEQ multiplex PCR; TCRdb keeps in-frame clones, though not all of them. Of 150,000 or so clones listed, approximately 91% were seen once; the top ten hold about 4%. This specimen consisted of peripheral blood, obtained 28 days after the second AZD1222 dose. The receptors come from an adult who received the AZD1222 COVID-19 vaccine.

The chain links TRBV15 to TRBJ2-7, with a tentative D call TRBD2 (5 bases). The V and J ends lost 0 bases and 5 bases respectively, with 11 bases between them. Germline V lookup: CDR1 LNHNV, CDR2 YYDKDF (reference sequence). The CDR3 has 14 amino acids. The CDR3 DNA sequence: TGTGCCACCAGCAGAGACCTAGCTGATCACGAGCAGTACTTC. Its protein product is CATSRDLADHEQYF. Full variable domain (rest looked up from reference TRBV15 and TRBJ2-7): DAMVIQNPRYQVTQFGKPVTLSCSQTLNHNVMYWYQQKSSQAPKLLFHYYDKDFNNEADTPDNFQSRRPNTSFCFLDIRSPGLGDTAMYLCATSRDLADHEQYFGPGTRLTVT.

With regard to this clone: The sample has other DNA sequences that encode this CDR3 too. The chain recombines TRBV5-1 with TRBJ1-2; 7 bases fit TRBD1. Losses at the gene ends were 4 bases for V and 5 bases for J; bases not matched to a gene: 2. In germline, CDR1 is SGHRS, CDR2 YFSETQ. The CDR3 loop spans 12 amino acids. As DNA, the CDR3 is TGCGCCAGCAGCCTGGACAGGTATGGCTACACCTTC. It yields the protein CASSLDRYGYTF. Combining the CDR3 with reference TRBV5-1 and TRBJ1-2 gives the whole variable domain KAGVTQTPRYLIKTRGQQVTLSCSPISGHRSVSWYQQTPGQGLQFLFEYFSETQRNKGNFPGRFSGRQFSNSRSEMNVSTLELGDSALYLCASSLDRYGYTFGSGTRLTVV.

The rearrangement links TRBV12-3 or TRBV12-4 to TRBJ1-2, with 9 bases fitting TRBD1. This CDR3 has 13 residues. The V segment lost 5 bases and the J segment 6 bases; nucleotides outside the gene matches: 4. The CDR3 DNA reads as TGTGCCAGCAGTACAGGGACAGGGAATGGCTACACCTTC. Translation: CASSTGTGNGYTF.

The chain has TRBV9 and TRBJ1-3; 7 bases map to TRBD1. The CDR3 has 19 amino acids. Unmatched junction bases numbered 12, after V lost 0 bases and J lost 0 bases. Germline CDR1 and CDR2: SGDLS and YYNGEE. The CDR3 region is CASSVATGEGANSGNTIYF. CDR3 coding DNA: TGTGCCAGCAGCGTAGCTACAGGGGAGGGTGCAAACTCTGGAAACACCATATATTTT.

The chain uses TRBV13 and TRBJ2-5; D gene ambiguous. The germline V and J ends were trimmed by 5 bases and 4 bases, with 14 bases remaining between them. Per germline, CDR1 PRHDT and CDR2 FYEKMQ (reference sequence). This CDR3 comprises 14 residues. The CDR3 spells CASSPPTRGETQYF. DNA for the CDR3: TGTGCCAGCAGCCCACCGACCAGAGGAGAGACCCAGTACTTC.

The chain links TRBV5-1 to TRBJ1-2, with 9 nucleotides matching TRBD1. The junction had 2 bases not matched to a gene; V was cut back by 0 bases and J by 2 bases. CDR1 is SGHRS, CDR2 YFSETQ, per germline. This CDR3 spans 15 amino acids. The CDR3 loop is CASSLAGTGNYGYTF. The DNA for the CDR3 is TGCGCCAGCAGCTTGGCCGGGACAGGGAACTATGGCTACACCTTC.

This clone was seen only once. The chain is built from TRBV10-3 and TRBJ2-3, with 8 bases identical to TRBD2. The J segment lost 3 bases and the V segment lost 4 bases, leaving 15 bases of the junction unmatched. The CDR3 runs 18 residues. The germline CDR1 and CDR2 sequences are ENHRY and SYGVKD. The CDR3 spells CAISGSRLASFLTDTQYF. The CDR3 DNA is TGTGCCATCAGTGGTTCCCGACTAGCGAGCTTTCTAACAGATACGCAGTATTTT.

This chain links TRBV19 with TRBJ1-4; tentative D call: TRBD1 (5 bases). The CDR3 extends over 14 amino acids. CDR1 and CDR2 from the germline V gene are LNHDA and SQIVND (reference sequence). Trimming removed 4 bases from V and 7 bases from J, with 13 bases in between. The CDR3 here is CASSRSREGEKLFF. The CDR3 DNA reads TGTGCCAGTAGTAGGAGCAGGGAGGGTGAAAAACTGTTTTTT.

The genes are TRBV3-1 (or the pseudogene TRBV3-2) and TRBJ1-1; possibly TRBD1 for D (6 bases). The germline V gene encodes CDR1 LGHDT and CDR2 YNNKEL (reference sequence). Trimming shortened V by 4 bases and J by 4 bases, and 16 bases separated the two germline ends. The CDR3 totals 15 residues. For the CDR3, the DNA is TGTGCCAGCAGCCTCATGAGGGGGACACGCACTGAAGCTTTCTTT. Amino acid sequence: CASSLMRGTRTEAFF.

The chain has TRBV9 and TRBJ2-1, with TRBD1 matching 7 bases. V gave up 4 bases and J gave up 5 bases; unmatched junction bases: 9. Germline loops: CDR1 SGDLS, CDR2 YYNGEE. CDR3 length equals 15 residues. The CDR3 protein is CASSSQDRLNNEQFF. The CDR3 coding sequence is TGTGCCAGCAGCTCCCAGGACAGGCTAAACAATGAGCAGTTCTTC.

This clone appeared a single time. The rearrangement links TRBV3-1 (or the pseudogene TRBV3-2) to TRBJ1-4, with D possibly being TRBD1 (5 bases). Germline assignment: CDR1 LGHDT and CDR2 YNNKEL (reference sequence). This CDR3 is 12 amino acids long. Trimming took 2 bases from V and 8 from J, leaving 6 bases between them. In DNA, the CDR3 is TGTGCCAGCAGCCAATACAGGGAAAAACTGTTTTTT. It translates to CASSQYREKLFF.

The rearrangement links TRBV7-2 to TRBJ2-1, with 13 positions matching TRBD2. Germline assignment: CDR1 SGHTA and CDR2 FQGNSA. V trimming: 4 bases; J trimming: 9 bases; junction bases outside the gene matches: 6. The CDR3 is made up of 15 amino acids. CDR3 loop: CASSSTSGGAGEQFF. CDR3 sequence (DNA): TGTGCCAGCAGCTCTACTAGCGGGGGGGCCGGTGAGCAGTTCTTC.

The chain couples TRBV28 to TRBJ1-6; tentative D call: TRBD1 (5 bases). Germline values: CDR1 MDHEN, CDR2 SYDVKM. This CDR3 has 14 residues. The V end lost 5 bases, the J end lost 6 bases, and 11 bases lay between the germline ends. CDR3 bases: TGTGCCAGCAGTGCCGGGACGTTTAATTCACCCCTCCACTTT. Its protein product is CASSAGTFNSPLHF.

CDR3 sequence: CASSLAGGLYEQYF. CDR3 nucleotide sequence: TGTGCCAGCAGCTTAGCCGGCGGGCTCTACGAGCAGTACTTC. The rearrangement joins TRBV7-2 to TRBJ2-7; possibly TRBD2 for D (5 bases). Looked up from germline, CDR1 is SGHTA and CDR2 is FQGNSA. Trimming left V 0 bases short and J 3 bases short, with 9 bases between. The CDR3 consists of 14 residues.

The chain joins TRBV11-3 to TRBJ2-7, with TRBD2 as a possible D gene (5 bases). This CDR3 comprises 15 residues. V lost 5 bases and J lost 2, with 16 bases in between. CDR1 and CDR2 from the germline V gene are SGHNT and YENEEA. CDR3 nucleotide sequence: TGTGCCAGCAGCGGGAGTTTTACCCCGACCTACGAGCAGTACTTC. Its translation: CASSGSFTPTYEQYF.

The rearrangement joins TRBV3-1 (or the pseudogene TRBV3-2) to TRBJ2-2, with D perhaps matching TRBD2 (6 bases). The V end lost 1 base, the J end lost 4 bases, and 16 bases lay between the germline ends. Germline V gives CDR1 LGHDT, CDR2 YNNKEL (reference sequence). The CDR3 length is 17 residues. The CDR3 DNA reads as TGTGCCAGCAGCCAAGTGTGGGCGGGGCGACGCACCGGGGAGCTGTTTTTT. This gives the protein CASSQVWAGRRTGELFF.